Listed here are 15 T cell receptor beta chains from one sample, sequenced in a study of technical replicates of blood from several donors. The assay was immunoSEQ multiplex PCR, and TCRdb's table has in-frame clones only and misses some. Counted here are tens of thousands of clones, about 91% occurring once; the ten biggest clones make up 0.27%. The sample consisted of T cells isolated from PBMCs. Receptors were obtained from a human donor in good health.

The rearrangement joins TRBV29-1 to TRBJ2-5, with 8 bases matching TRBD1. V shed 7 bases and J 2 bases; nucleotides not matched to a gene: 0. This CDR3 contains 11 residues. Germline V gives CDR1 SQVTM, CDR2 ANQGSEA. The CDR3 region has the DNA TGCAGCGGGGACAGGCAAGAGACCCAGTACTTC. Encoded protein: CSGDRQETQYF. The entire variable domain, with the rest obtained from reference TRBV29-1 and TRBJ2-5, is as follows: SAVISQKPSRDICQRGTSLTIQCQVDSQVTMMFWYRQQPGQSLTLIATANQGSEATYESGFVIDKFPISRPNLTFSTLTVSNMSPEDSSIYLCSGDRQETQYFGPGTRLLVL.

The chain uses TRBV27 and TRBJ2-3; 10 nucleotides align to TRBD1. The V and J ends lost 7 bases and 3 bases, in that order; junction bases with no gene match: 10. This CDR3 is built from 16 residues. Germline assignment: CDR1 MNHEY and CDR2 SMNVEV (reference sequence). The CDR3, as DNA: TGTGCCAGCAAACATCTGACAGGGGGCGTAACAGATACGCAGTATTTT. It encodes CASKHLTGGVTDTQYF.

This clone was detected once. The V call is TRBV27, the J call TRBJ2-1; D unresolved. Trimming removed 1 base from V and 6 bases from J, with 10 bases in between. The CDR3 runs 14 residues. CDR1 and CDR2 (germline): MNHEY, SMNVEV (reference sequence). In nucleotides, the CDR3 is TGTGCCAGCAGTTTATTAACGCCGAGCAATGAGCAGTTCTTC. Its protein product is CASSLLTPSNEQFF.

The gene calls are TRBV2 and TRBJ2-2, with D perhaps TRBD1 (6 bases). The germline gives CDR1 SNHLY, CDR2 FYNNEI. The CDR3 is 14 residues long. The V and J ends lost 8 bases and 5 bases respectively, with 15 bases between them. The CDR3 sequence is CASEGQTATGELFF. Written as DNA, the CDR3 is TGTGCCAGCGAAGGACAGACAGCTACCGGGGAGCTGTTTTTT.

The V gene is TRBV5-8, the J gene TRBJ1-5; weak D call: TRBD1 (6 bases). Germline V gives CDR1 SGHTS, CDR2 YDEGEE. This CDR3 has 14 residues. The ends were cut back, 0 bases at V and 6 bases at J, with 10 bases in the middle. CDR3 coding DNA: TGTGCCAGCAGCTTGGACAGGGCATTTCAGCCCCAGCATTTT. Translating it yields CASSLDRAFQPQHF.

The genes are TRBV5-1 and TRBJ1-5; 7 nucleotides line up with TRBD1. J was trimmed by 5 bases and V by 0 bases; bases with no gene match: 5. The CDR3 covers 15 residues. Germline assignment: CDR1 SGHRS and CDR2 YFSETQ. CDR3 bases: TGCGCCAGCAGCTTGGATGGACAGGCCCATCAGCCCCAGCATTTT. It yields the protein CASSLDGQAHQPQHF.

The chain carries TRBV6-5 and TRBJ1-4, with no clear D. V dropped 0 bases and J dropped 6 bases, with 14 bases sitting between them. This CDR3 spans 16 amino acids. Germline V gives CDR1 MNHEY, CDR2 SVGAGI. The CDR3 DNA reads TGTGCCAGCAGTTACTCGCCAGGCCTCTCGGATGAAAAACTGTTTTTT. Translation gives CASSYSPGLSDEKLFF.

V gene TRBV11-1 combines with J gene TRBJ2-1; TRBD2 aligns across 9 bases. This CDR3 is 18 amino acids long. CDR1 and CDR2 (germline): SGHAT, FQDESV (reference sequence). Unmatched junction bases numbered 9, after V lost 3 bases and J lost 0 bases. The CDR3 sequence is CASSFSLAGISSYNEQFF. The CDR3 nucleotides read TGTGCCAGCAGCTTTAGTCTAGCGGGGATTAGCTCCTACAATGAGCAGTTCTTC.

This chain links TRBV7-8 with TRBJ2-7; D is unclear. Trimming left V 1 base short and J 7 bases short, with 8 bases between. This CDR3 contains 12 residues. Germline CDR1 reads SGHVS; CDR2 reads FQNEAQ. CDR3 residues: CASSLGSREQYF. In nucleotides, the CDR3 is TGTGCCAGCAGCTTAGGCTCGCGGGAGCAGTACTTC.

The genes are TRBV19 and TRBJ1-4; possible D gene TRBD1, 6 bases. Per the germline V gene, CDR1 is LNHDA and CDR2 is SQIVND (reference sequence). The CDR3 covers 13 residues. V lost 6 bases and J lost 6, with 11 bases in between. CDR3 loop: CASRQGRYEKLFF. The CDR3 region has the DNA TGTGCCAGTAGACAGGGAAGATATGAAAAACTGTTTTTT.

The gene calls are TRBV11-2 and TRBJ2-7, with 7 nucleotides matching TRBD2. Losses at the gene ends were 4 bases for V and 6 bases for J; bases not matched to a gene: 6. In germline, CDR1 is SGHAT, CDR2 FQNNGV. The CDR3 spans 13 residues. This chain's CDR3 is CASSSRTRSEQYF. For the CDR3, the DNA is TGTGCCAGCAGCTCCCGGACTAGATCCGAGCAGTACTTC.

J is TRBJ2-7 and V is TRBV4-1; 8 positions match TRBD1. This CDR3 is built from 13 residues. CDR1 and CDR2 (germline): MGHRA, YSYEKL. V lost 3 bases, J lost 10 bases, and 8 bases stayed unmatched. The CDR3 sequence is CASSQGDRSDQYF. The CDR3 DNA reads as TGCGCCAGCAGCCAGGGGGACAGGTCCGATCAGTACTTC.

J is TRBJ2-7 and V is TRBV9; D gene uncertain. CDR1 and CDR2 from the germline V gene are SGDLS and YYNGEE. This CDR3 has 15 amino acids. V gave up 0 bases and J gave up 4 bases, with 14 bases separating them. The CDR3 nucleotides are TGTGCCAGCAGCGTAGCGGAACGAGGAATTTACGAGCAGTACTTC. Translation gives CASSVAERGIYEQYF. The full variable domain, with the rest looked up from reference TRBV9 and TRBJ2-7, is DSGVTQTPKHLITATGQRVTLRCSPRSGDLSVYWYQQSLDQGLQFLIQYYNGEERAKGNILERFSAQQFPDLHSELNLSSLELGDSALYFCASSVAERGIYEQYFGPGTRLTVT.

The rearrangement uses TRBV9 and TRBJ1-4; 10 nucleotides agree with TRBD1. Germline CDR1 is SGDLS and CDR2 is YYNGEE. The CDR3 has 16 residues. The V gene end was trimmed by 2 bases and the J gene end by 7 bases; junction bases not matched to a gene: 8. CDR3 bases: TGTGCCAGCAGCGTGGGAATCGACAGGGGGCGTGAAAAACTGTTTTTT. Translated: CASSVGIDRGREKLFF.

This clone was recorded once. V is TRBV7-9 and J is TRBJ2-7; no clear D. Germline loops: CDR1 SEHNR, CDR2 FQNEAQ (reference sequence). V lost 3 bases and J 4 bases, leaving 10 bases between the germline ends. The CDR3 extends over 13 amino acids. Written as DNA, the CDR3 is TGTGCCAGCAGCTTTTTTGAAGAGTACGAGCAGTACTTC. It codes for CASSFFEEYEQYF.